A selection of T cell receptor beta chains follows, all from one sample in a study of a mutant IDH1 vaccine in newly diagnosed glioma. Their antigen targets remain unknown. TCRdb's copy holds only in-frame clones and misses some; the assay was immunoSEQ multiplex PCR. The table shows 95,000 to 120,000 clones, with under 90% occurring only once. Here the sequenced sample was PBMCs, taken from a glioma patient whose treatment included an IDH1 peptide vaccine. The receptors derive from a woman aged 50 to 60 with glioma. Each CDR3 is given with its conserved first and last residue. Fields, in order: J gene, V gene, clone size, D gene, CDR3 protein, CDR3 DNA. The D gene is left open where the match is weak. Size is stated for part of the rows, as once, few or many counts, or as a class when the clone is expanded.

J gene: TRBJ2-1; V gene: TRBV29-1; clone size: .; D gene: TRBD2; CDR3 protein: CSVEGLAGTYNEQFF; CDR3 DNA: TGCAGCGTCGAAGGGCTAGCGGGGACTTACAATGAGCAGTTCTTC
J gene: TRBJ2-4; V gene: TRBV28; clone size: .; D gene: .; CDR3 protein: CASSFAVTFKNIQYF; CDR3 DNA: TGTGCCAGCAGTTTCGCCGTTACATTTAAAAACATTCAGTACTTC
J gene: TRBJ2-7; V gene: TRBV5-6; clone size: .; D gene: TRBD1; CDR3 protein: CASSRYRGTLYEQYF; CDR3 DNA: TGTGCCAGCAGCCGATACAGGGGTACCCTCTACGAGCAGTACTTC
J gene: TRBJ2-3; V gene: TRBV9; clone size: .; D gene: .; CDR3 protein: CASSPRGTGADTQYF; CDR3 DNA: TGTGCCAGCAGCCCCCGTGGGACGGGAGCAGATACGCAGTATTTT
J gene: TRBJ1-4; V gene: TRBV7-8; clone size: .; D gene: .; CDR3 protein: CASSLDRGWEKLFF; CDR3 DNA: TGTGCCAGCAGCTTAGACCGTGGGTGGGAAAAACTGTTTTTT
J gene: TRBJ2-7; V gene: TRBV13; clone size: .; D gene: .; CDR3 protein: CASSLSGALTYEQYF; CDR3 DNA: TGTGCCAGCAGCTTATCAGGGGCTTTAACCTACGAGCAGTACTTC
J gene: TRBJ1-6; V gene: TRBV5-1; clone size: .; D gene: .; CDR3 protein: CASSLDGGVAPLHF; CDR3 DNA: TGCGCCAGCAGCTTGGATGGGGGTGTAGCACCCCTCCACTTT
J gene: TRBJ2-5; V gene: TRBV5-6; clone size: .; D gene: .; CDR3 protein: CASSYWTAETQYF; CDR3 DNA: TGTGCCAGCAGCTATTGGACAGCGGAGACCCAGTACTTC
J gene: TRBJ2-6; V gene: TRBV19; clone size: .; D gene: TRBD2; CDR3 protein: CAIQSQGGGVLTF; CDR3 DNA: TGTGCCATACAATCGCAGGGCGGGGGCGTCCTGACTTTC
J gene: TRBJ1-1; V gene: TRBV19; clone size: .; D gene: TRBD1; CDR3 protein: CASGEGGKTEAFF; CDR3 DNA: TGTGCTTCTGGAGAAGGGGGCAAGACTGAAGCTTTCTTT
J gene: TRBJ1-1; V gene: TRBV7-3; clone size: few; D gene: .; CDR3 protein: CASSLQGNTEAFF; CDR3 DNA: TGTGCCAGCAGCCTCCAGGGGAACACTGAAGCTTTCTTT
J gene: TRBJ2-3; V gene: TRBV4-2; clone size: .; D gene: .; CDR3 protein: CASSPTVGTDTQYF; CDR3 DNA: TGTGCCAGCAGTCCCACTGTGGGAACAGATACGCAGTATTTT
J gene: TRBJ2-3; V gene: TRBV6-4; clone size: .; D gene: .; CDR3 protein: CASSEWRAEADTQYF; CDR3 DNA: TGTGCCAGCAGTGAGTGGCGGGCGGAGGCAGATACGCAGTATTTT
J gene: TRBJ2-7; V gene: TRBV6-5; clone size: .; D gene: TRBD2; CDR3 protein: CASIKASGSYEQYF; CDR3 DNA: TGTGCCAGCATAAAAGCTAGCGGCTCCTACGAGCAGTACTTC
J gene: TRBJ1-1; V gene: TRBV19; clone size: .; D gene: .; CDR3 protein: CASSEVRGVTNTEAFF; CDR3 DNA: TGTGCCAGTAGTGAAGTGCGGGGGGTGACAAACACTGAAGCTTTCTTT
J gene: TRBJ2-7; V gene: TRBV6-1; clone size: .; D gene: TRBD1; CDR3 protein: CATIGLGTGAYEQYF; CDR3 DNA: TGTGCCACCATCGGGTTGGGGACAGGAGCCTACGAGCAGTACTTC
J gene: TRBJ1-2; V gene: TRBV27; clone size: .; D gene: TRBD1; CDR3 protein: CASSDGTGTYGYTF; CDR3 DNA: TGTGCCAGCAGTGATGGGACAGGCACTTATGGCTACACCTTC
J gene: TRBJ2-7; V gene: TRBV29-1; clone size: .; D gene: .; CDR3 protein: CSVGDNSYEQYF; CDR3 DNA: TGCAGCGTTGGAGACAATTCCTACGAGCAGTACTTC
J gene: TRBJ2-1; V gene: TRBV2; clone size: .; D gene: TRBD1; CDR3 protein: CASRDRGQGHNEQFF; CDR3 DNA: TGTGCCAGCAGAGACCGAGGACAGGGGCACAATGAGCAGTTCTTC
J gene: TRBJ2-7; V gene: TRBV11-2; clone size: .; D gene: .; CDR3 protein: CASSPRGMVRSSYEQYF; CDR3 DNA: TGTGCCAGCAGCCCACGGGGCATGGTGCGGAGCTCCTACGAGCAGTACTTC
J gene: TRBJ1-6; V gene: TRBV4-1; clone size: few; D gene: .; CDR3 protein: CASSQDFGREGSPLHF; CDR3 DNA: TGCGCCAGCAGCCAAGATTTCGGCAGGGAGGGTTCACCCCTCCACTTT
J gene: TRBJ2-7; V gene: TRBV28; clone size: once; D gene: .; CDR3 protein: CASSLKSAGGYEQYF; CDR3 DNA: TGTGCCAGCAGTTTAAAGTCGGCAGGGGGGTACGAGCAGTACTTC
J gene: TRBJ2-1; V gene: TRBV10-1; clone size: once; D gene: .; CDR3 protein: CASSDRGNYNEQFF; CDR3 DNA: TGCGCCAGCAGTGATAGGGGTAACTACAATGAGCAGTTCTTC
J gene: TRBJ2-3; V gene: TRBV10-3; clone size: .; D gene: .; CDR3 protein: CAISESSGTDTQYF; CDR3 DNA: TGTGCCATCAGTGAGTCGTCAGGGACAGATACGCAGTATTTT
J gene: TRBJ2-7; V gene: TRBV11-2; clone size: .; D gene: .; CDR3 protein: CASSLRAGTYEQYF; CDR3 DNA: TGTGCCAGCAGCTTAAGGGCAGGGACCTACGAGCAGTACTTC